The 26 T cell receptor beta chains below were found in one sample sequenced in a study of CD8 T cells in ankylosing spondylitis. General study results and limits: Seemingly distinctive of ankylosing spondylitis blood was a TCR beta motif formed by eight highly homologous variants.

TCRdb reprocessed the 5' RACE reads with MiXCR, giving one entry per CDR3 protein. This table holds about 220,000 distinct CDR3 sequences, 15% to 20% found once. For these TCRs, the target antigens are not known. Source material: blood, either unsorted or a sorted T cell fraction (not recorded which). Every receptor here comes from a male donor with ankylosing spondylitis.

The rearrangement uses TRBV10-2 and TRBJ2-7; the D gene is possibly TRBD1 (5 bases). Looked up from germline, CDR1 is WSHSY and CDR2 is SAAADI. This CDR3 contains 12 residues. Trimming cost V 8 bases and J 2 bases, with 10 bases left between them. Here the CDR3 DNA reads TGCGCCAGCTCAGGGTGGGCCTACGAGCAGTACTTC. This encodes CASSGWAYEQYF.

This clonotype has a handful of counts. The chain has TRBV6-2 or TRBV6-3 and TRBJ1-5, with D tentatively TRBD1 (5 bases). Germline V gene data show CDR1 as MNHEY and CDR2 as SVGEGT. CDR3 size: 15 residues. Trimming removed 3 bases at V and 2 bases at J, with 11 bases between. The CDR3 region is CASSYGGGGNQPQHF. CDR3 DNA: TGTGCCAGCAGTTATGGCGGGGGGGGCAATCAGCCCCAGCATTTT.

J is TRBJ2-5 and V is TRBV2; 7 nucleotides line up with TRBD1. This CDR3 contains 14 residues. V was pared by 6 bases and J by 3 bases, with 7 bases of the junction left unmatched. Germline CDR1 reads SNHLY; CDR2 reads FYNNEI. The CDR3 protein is CASRPTGTEETQYF. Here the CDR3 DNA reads TGTGCCAGCAGACCTACCGGGACAGAAGAGACCCAGTACTTC.

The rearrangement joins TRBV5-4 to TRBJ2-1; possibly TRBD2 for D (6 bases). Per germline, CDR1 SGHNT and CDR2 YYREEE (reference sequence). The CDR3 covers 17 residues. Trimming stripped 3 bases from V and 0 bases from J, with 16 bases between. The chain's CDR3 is CASSSGLAYSSYNEQFF. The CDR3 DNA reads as TGTGCCAGCAGCTCGGGCCTAGCGTACAGCTCCTACAATGAGCAGTTCTTC.

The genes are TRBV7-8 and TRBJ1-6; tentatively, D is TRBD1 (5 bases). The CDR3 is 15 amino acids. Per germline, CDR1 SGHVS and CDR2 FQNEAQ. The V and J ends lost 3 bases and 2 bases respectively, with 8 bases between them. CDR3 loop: CASSLTEAYNSPLHF. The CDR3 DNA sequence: TGTGCCAGCAGCTTGACAGAGGCCTATAATTCACCCCTCCACTTT. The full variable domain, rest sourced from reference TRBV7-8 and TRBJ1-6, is GAGVSQSPRYKVAKRGQDVALRCDPISGHVSLFWYQQALGQGPEFLTYFQNEAQLDKSGLPSDRFFAERPEGSVSTLKIQRTQQEDSAVYLCASSLTEAYNSPLHFGNGTRLTVT.

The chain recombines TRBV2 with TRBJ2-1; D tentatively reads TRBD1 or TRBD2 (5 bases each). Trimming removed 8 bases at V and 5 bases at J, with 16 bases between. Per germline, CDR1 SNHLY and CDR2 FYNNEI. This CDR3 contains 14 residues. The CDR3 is CASPGEGPDNEQFF. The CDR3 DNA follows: TGTGCCAGCCCAGGTGAGGGGCCCGACAATGAGCAGTTCTTC.

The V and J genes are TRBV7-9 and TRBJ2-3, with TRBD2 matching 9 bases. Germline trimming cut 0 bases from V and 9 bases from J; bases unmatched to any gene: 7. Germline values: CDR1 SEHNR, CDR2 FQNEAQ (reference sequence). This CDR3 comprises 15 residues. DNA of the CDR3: TGTGCCAGCAGCTTAGCTAGCGGGGGAAAGGACACGCAGTATTTT. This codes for CASSLASGGKDTQYF.

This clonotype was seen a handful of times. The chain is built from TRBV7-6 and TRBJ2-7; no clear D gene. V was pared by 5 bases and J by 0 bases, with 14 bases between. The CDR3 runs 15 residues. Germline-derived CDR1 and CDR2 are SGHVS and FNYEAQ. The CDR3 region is CASSPSWIFSYEQYF. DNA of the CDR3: TGTGCCAGCAGCCCTAGTTGGATTTTCTCCTACGAGCAGTACTTC.

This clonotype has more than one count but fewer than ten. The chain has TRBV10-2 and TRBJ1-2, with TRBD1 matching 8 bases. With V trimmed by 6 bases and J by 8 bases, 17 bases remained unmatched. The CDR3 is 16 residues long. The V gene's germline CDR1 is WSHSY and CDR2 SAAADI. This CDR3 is CASSGGGAGGEDGYTF. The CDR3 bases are TGCGCCAGCAGCGGAGGTGGGGCAGGGGGCGAAGACGGCTACACCTTC.

Here the CDR3 reads CAIREGAGTEAFF. For the CDR3, the DNA is TGTGCCATCAGAGAGGGGGCGGGCACTGAAGCTTTCTTT. The J gene is TRBJ1-1, the V gene TRBV10-3; 7 positions match TRBD1. Germline V gives CDR1 ENHRY, CDR2 SYGVKD. The CDR3 spans 13 residues. Trimming cost V 6 bases and J 4 bases; bases outside gene matches: 5.

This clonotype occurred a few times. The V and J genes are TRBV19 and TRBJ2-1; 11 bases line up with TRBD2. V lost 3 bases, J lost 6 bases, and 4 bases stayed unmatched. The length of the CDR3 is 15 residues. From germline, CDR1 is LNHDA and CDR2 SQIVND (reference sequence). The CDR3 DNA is TGTGCCAGTAGTATCACTAGCGGGAGTTTCAATGAGCAGTTCTTC. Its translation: CASSITSGSFNEQFF.

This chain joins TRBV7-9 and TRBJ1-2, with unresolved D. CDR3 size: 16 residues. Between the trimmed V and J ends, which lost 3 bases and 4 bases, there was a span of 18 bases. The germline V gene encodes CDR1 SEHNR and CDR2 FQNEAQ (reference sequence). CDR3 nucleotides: TGTGCCAGCAGCTTTCTGGCCTTGGAGCCTTCCTATGGCTACACCTTC. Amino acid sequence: CASSFLALEPSYGYTF.

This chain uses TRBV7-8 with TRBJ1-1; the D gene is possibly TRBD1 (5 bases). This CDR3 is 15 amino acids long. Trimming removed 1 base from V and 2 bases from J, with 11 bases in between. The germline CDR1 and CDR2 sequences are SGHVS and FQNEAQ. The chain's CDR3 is CASSLDGDLNTEAFF. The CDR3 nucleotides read TGTGCCAGCAGCTTAGACGGGGACTTAAACACTGAAGCTTTCTTT.

This CDR3 is CASSMAESYEQYF. The CDR3 DNA is TGCGCCAGCAGTATGGCGGAGTCCTACGAGCAGTACTTC. The chain has TRBV5-1 and TRBJ2-7; D uncertain. This CDR3 is built from 13 residues. Trimming shortened V by 5 bases and J by 1 base, and 10 bases separated the two germline ends. Germline V CDR1 and CDR2: SGHRS, YFSETQ. The variable domain in full, with the rest retrieved from reference TRBV5-1 and TRBJ2-7, is KAGVTQTPRYLIKTRGQQVTLSCSPISGHRSVSWYQQTPGQGLQFLFEYFSETQRNKGNFPGRFSGRQFSNSRSEMNVSTLELGDSALYLCASSMAESYEQYFGPGTRLTVT.

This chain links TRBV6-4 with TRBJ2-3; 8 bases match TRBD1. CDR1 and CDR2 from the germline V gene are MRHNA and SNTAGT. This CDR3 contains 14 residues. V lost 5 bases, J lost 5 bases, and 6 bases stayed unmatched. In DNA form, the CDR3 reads TGTGCCAGCAGTAAGCAGGGGGCTGAAGATACGCAGTATTTT. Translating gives CASSKQGAEDTQYF.

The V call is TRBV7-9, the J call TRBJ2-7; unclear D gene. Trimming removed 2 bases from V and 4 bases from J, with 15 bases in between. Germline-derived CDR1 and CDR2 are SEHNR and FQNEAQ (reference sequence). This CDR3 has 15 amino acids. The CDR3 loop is CASSLWVDNKYEQYF. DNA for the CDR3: TGTGCCAGCAGCTTATGGGTCGATAACAAGTACGAGCAGTACTTC.

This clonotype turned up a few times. CDR3 sequence (DNA): TGCAGTGCTTTTCGTGGGGGGTATGGCTACACCTTC. Its translation: CSAFRGGYGYTF. V and J are TRBV20-1 and TRBJ1-2; possible D gene TRBD1, 5 bases. The CDR3 extends over 12 amino acids. V was trimmed by 5 bases and J by 5 bases, leaving 12 bases between them. Germline V gene sequence: CDR1 DFQATT, CDR2 SNEGSKA (reference sequence).

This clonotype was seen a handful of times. CDR3 DNA: TGTGCCAGCAGCCAAAAGTCTCATCATCGTGGTAGCGGCTTAAGCGACGAGCAGTACTTC. It specifies CASSQKSHHRGSGLSDEQYF. This chain uses TRBV4-2 with TRBJ2-7; perhaps TRBD2 as D (6 bases). CDR1 is LGHNA, CDR2 YNFKEQ, per germline. This CDR3 is built from 20 residues. V dropped 2 bases and J dropped 5 bases, with 31 bases sitting between them.

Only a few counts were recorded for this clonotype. The DNA for the CDR3 is TGTGCCAGCCCCGACCCAGCTTCAGCGGGATCGGGGGGGCCGAGCTCCTACAATGAGCAGTTCTTC. It specifies CASPDPASAGSGGPSSYNEQFF. The chain couples TRBV7-2 to TRBJ2-1; 8 bases align to TRBD2. Germline CDR1 SGHTA, CDR2 FQGNSA. V gave up 8 bases and J gave up 0 bases; unmatched junction bases: 27. The CDR3 has 22 amino acids.

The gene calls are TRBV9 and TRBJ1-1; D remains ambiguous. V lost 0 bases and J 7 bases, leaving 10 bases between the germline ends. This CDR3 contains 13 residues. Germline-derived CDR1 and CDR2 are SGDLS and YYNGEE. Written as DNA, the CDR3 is TGTGCCAGCAGCGTAGTTACGGGCCATGAAGCTTTCTTT. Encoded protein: CASSVVTGHEAFF.

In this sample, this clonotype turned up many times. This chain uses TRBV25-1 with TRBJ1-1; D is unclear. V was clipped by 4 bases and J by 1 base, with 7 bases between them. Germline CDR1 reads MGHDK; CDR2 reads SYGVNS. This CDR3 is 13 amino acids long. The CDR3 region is CASSVGWNTEAFF. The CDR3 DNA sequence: TGTGCCAGCAGTGTGGGGTGGAACACTGAAGCTTTCTTT.

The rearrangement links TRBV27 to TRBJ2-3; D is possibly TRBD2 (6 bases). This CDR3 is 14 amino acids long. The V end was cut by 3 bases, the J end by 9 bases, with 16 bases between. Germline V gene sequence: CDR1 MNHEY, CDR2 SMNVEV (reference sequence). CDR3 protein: CASSFFSSEGTQYF. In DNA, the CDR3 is TGTGCCAGCAGTTTCTTTTCCTCGGAGGGCACGCAGTATTTT.

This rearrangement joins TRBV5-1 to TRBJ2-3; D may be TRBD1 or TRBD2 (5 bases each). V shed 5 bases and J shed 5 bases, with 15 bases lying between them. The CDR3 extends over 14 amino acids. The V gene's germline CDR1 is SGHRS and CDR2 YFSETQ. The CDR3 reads CASRLRGEGDTQYF. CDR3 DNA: TGCGCCAGCAGGCTGAGAGGGGAAGGAGATACGCAGTATTTT.

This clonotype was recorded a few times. The CDR3 reads CASSELGVYGYTF. CDR3 sequence (DNA): TGCGCCAGCAGTGAGTTAGGGGTCTATGGCTACACCTTC. V gene TRBV10-2 combines with J gene TRBJ1-2; possibly TRBD1 for D (5 bases). The CDR3 covers 13 residues. Deletions cut 1 base from V and 4 bases from J, with 7 bases between. Germline CDR1 reads WSHSY; CDR2 reads SAAADI.

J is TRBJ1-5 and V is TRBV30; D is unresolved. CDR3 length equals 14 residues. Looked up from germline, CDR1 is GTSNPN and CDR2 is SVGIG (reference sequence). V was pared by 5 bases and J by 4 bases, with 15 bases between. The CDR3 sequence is CAWADPGGNQPQHF. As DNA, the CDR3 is TGTGCCTGGGCGGACCCCGGAGGGAATCAGCCCCAGCATTTT.

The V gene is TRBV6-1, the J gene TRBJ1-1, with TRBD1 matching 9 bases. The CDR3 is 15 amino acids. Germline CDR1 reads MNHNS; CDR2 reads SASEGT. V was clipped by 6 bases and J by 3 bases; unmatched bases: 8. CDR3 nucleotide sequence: TGTGCCAGCAGCTGGGACAGGGTAGAAGACACTGAAGCTTTCTTT. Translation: CASSWDRVEDTEAFF.